The entry below gives a single T cell receptor (beta chain) sequence along with its context. What it binds is unknown. These data are taken from a study of T cell responses to AZD1222 COVID-19 vaccine. General study results and limits: The reported proportion of spike-specific TCRs targeting unmutated variant regions was nearly half. Among AZD1222 vaccinees, only six were seropositive at baseline.

Germline V lookup: CDR1 KGHDR, CDR2 SFDVKD. CDR3 length: 16 residues. Trimming took off 4 bases at V and 0 bases at J, with 12 bases between the two ends. The assay was immunoSEQ multiplex PCR, and TCRdb's table has in-frame clones only and misses some. The data hold 150,000 or so clones, with nearly 90% observed a single time. This clonotype was sampled from an adult in good health. Specimen: peripheral blood, collected on day 0 of AZD1222 vaccination. The chain is built from TRBV24-1 and TRBJ2-1; no firm D call. The CDR3 protein is CATSEIGGNSYNEQFF. As DNA, the CDR3 is TGTGCCACCAGTGAAATAGGCGGAAACTCCTACAATGAGCAGTTCTTC.